A single TCR beta chain is shown here with its context. Antigen unknown. The CDR3 is 14 residues long. Germline V lookup: CDR1 MNHNS, CDR2 SASEGT. V was shortened by 6 bases and J by 6 bases, with 12 bases between the two germline ends. The sample belongs to a study of CD8 T cells in ankylosing spondylitis. Quantitative 5'-RACE was performed with molecular barcodes, and it yielded the TCR beta libraries. TCRdb ran MiXCR on the 5' RACE reads and lists one entry per CDR3 protein. The sample yields around 320,000 distinct CDR3 sequences, less than 25% seen once. Study-level findings and limits: Reportedly, significant enrichment of disease-linked clones occurred in matched ankylosing spondylitis synovial fluid. In synovial fluid and blood from reactive arthritis, some motif variants were previously reported.

The rearrangement links TRBV6-1 to TRBJ1-6; a weak D match, TRBD1 (5 bases). The source material was blood, either unsorted or a sorted T cell fraction (not recorded which). This receptor was taken from a female donor with ankylosing spondylitis or in good health (not recorded which). The chain's CDR3 is CASSRQSFNSPLHF. DNA of the CDR3: TGTGCCAGCAGCAGACAGAGCTTTAATTCACCCCTCCACTTT.